Following are 28 T cell receptor beta chains from one sample sequenced in a study of sequential checkpoint blockade in melanoma. The table came from immunoSEQ multiplex PCR; TCRdb's copy has only in-frame clones and leaves some out. The sample has approximately 28,000 clones, under 85% seen once. Treatment given: randomized to nivolumab then ipilimumab (arm A) or the reverse (arm B). Sequencing was performed on CD8+ T cells sorted from blood (inferred from file names), taken from a patient given nivolumab and ipilimumab in sequence. The origin of the receptors is a human donor with melanoma.

The chain combines TRBV13 with TRBJ1-1; maybe TRBD1 (5 bases). Germline lookup yields CDR1 PRHDT and CDR2 FYEKMQ (reference sequence). V lost 1 base, J lost 6 bases, and 9 bases lay in between. The CDR3 runs to 13 residues. The CDR3 here is CASSLAGFPEAFF. CDR3 DNA: TGTGCCAGCAGCTTAGCAGGGTTTCCTGAAGCTTTCTTT.

The CDR3: CASSLVWDSQETQYF. For the CDR3, the DNA is TGTGCCAGCAGTTTGGTGTGGGACAGCCAAGAGACCCAGTACTTC. The chain uses TRBV27 and TRBJ2-5; 7 positions agree with TRBD1. The CDR3 is 15 residues long. Germline V lookup: CDR1 MNHEY, CDR2 SMNVEV (reference sequence). The trim removed 3 bases at V and 1 base at J, leaving 5 bases unmatched.

V usage is TRBV19 and J usage is TRBJ2-7, with D unresolved. Per the germline V gene, CDR1 is LNHDA and CDR2 is SQIVND (reference sequence). The CDR3 is 14 amino acids. The V and J ends lost 5 bases and 6 bases respectively, with 17 bases between them. The DNA of the CDR3 is TGTGCCAGTAGTCACCCCCTATACGAGAGCGAGCAGTACTTC. This codes for CASSHPLYESEQYF.

V and J are TRBV13 and TRBJ1-2; D might be TRBD1 (5 bases). Trimming took 6 bases from V and 8 from J, leaving 19 bases between them. This CDR3 comprises 14 residues. Germline CDR1 and CDR2: PRHDT and FYEKMQ (reference sequence). CDR3 in amino acids: CASSFRSGGWGYTF. The DNA of the CDR3 is TGTGCCAGCAGTTTCCGGAGCGGGGGGTGGGGCTACACCTTC.

The rearrangement joins TRBV4-2 to TRBJ1-2; TRBD1 agrees at 7 bases. Germline values: CDR1 LGHNA, CDR2 YNFKEQ. The CDR3 contains 17 residues. J was trimmed by 0 bases and V by 0 bases; bases with no gene match: 7. The CDR3 is CASSQDSSGQSNYGYTF. The CDR3 DNA sequence: TGTGCCAGCAGCCAAGATTCTTCGGGACAGTCTAACTATGGCTACACCTTC.

The chain combines TRBV27 with TRBJ2-2; 10 nucleotides match TRBD2. The trim removed 5 bases at V and 4 bases at J, leaving 7 bases unmatched. The CDR3 consists of 16 residues. Germline V gene data show CDR1 as MNHEY and CDR2 as SMNVEV (reference sequence). CDR3 sequence (DNA): TGTGCCAGCAGTCTCAGCGGGGGGGCCTCCACCGGGGAGCTGTTTTTT. Encoded protein: CASSLSGGASTGELFF.

There are a few counts of this clone. This chain uses TRBV27 with TRBJ1-5; possibly TRBD1 for D (5 bases). The germline gives CDR1 MNHEY, CDR2 SMNVEV (reference sequence). The CDR3 runs 12 residues. Trimming pared 5 bases from V and 6 bases from J, leaving 8 bases between. This CDR3 reads CASSDQGQPQHF. The CDR3, as DNA: TGTGCCAGCAGTGATCAGGGTCAGCCCCAGCATTTT.

V and J are TRBV9 and TRBJ1-2, with 8 bases aligning to TRBD1. This CDR3 region has 13 residues. The germline gives CDR1 SGDLS, CDR2 YYNGEE. V trimming: 2 bases; J trimming: 3 bases; junction bases outside the gene matches: 0. The CDR3 DNA follows: TGTGCCAGCAGCGTGGGACAGGACTATGGCTACACCTTC. The encoded protein is CASSVGQDYGYTF.

The chain couples TRBV5-6 to TRBJ2-5; tentatively, D is TRBD2 (6 bases). Looked up from germline, CDR1 is SGHDT and CDR2 is YYEEEE. The germline V and J ends were trimmed by 2 bases and 3 bases, with 20 bases remaining between them. This CDR3 spans 17 amino acids. CDR3 sequence (DNA): TGTGCCAGCAGCTTCCCGGGGGACGCCGAAGCGGAAGAGACCCAGTACTTC. Translation: CASSFPGDAEAEETQYF.

The chain joins TRBV7-8 to TRBJ1-4; D uncertain. Germline V gene lookup returns CDR1 SGHVS and CDR2 FQNEAQ. The V end was cut by 8 bases, the J end by 3 bases, with 10 bases between. CDR3 length: 13 amino acids. The CDR3 nucleotides are TGTGCCAGCGTCCGGTCGGCTAATGAAAAACTGTTTTTT. This gives the protein CASVRSANEKLFF.

V usage is TRBV9 and J usage is TRBJ2-3; D unresolved. Germline CDR1 reads SGDLS; CDR2 reads YYNGEE. V lost 4 bases, J lost 2 bases, and 14 bases lay in between. CDR3 size: 15 residues. CDR3 bases: TGTGCCAGCAGCCCCCCTGGCAGCGACACAGATACGCAGTATTTT. Its protein is CASSPPGSDTDTQYF.

The CDR3 DNA reads as TGTGCCAGCAGTGAAGCGCGAGGAGAGAGGCTCGAGCAGTACTTC. Translated, it gives CASSEARGERLEQYF. The V call is TRBV2, the J call TRBJ2-7; D gene ambiguous. The CDR3 consists of 15 residues. Trimming stripped 0 bases from V and 6 bases from J, with 15 bases between. CDR1 SNHLY and CDR2 FYNNEI come from the germline V gene. Combining the CDR3 with reference TRBV2 and TRBJ2-7 gives the whole variable domain EPEVTQTPSHQVTQMGQEVILRCVPISNHLYFYWYRQILGQKVEFLVSFYNNEISEKSEIFDDQFSVERPDGSNFTLKIRSTKLEDSAMYFCASSEARGERLEQYFGPGTRLTVT.

This clone was observed a handful of times. The chain joins TRBV6-5 to TRBJ1-2; TRBD1 might be the D (5 bases). The germline V and J ends were trimmed by 5 bases and 8 bases, with 12 bases remaining between them. The CDR3 length is 12 residues. CDR1 MNHEY and CDR2 SVGAGI come from the germline V gene. CDR3 sequence reads: CASSEGVKGYTF. The DNA of the CDR3 is TGTGCCAGCAGTGAAGGGGTGAAGGGCTACACCTTC.

The CDR3 DNA is TGTGCCAGCAGCTTAGACTCAGGGTATGGCGATGAAGCTTTCTTT. Its translation is CASSLDSGYGDEAFF. V is TRBV7-2 and J is TRBJ1-1, with TRBD1 as a possible D gene (5 bases). Trimming took off 1 base at V and 7 bases at J, with 16 bases between the two ends. CDR3 length: 15 amino acids. Germline CDR1 reads SGHTA; CDR2 reads FQGNSA.

The DNA of the CDR3 is TGTGCCAGCACAACCGGGACAGCAAACACCGGGGAGCTGTTTTTT. Its translation is CASTTGTANTGELFF. The chain uses TRBV27 and TRBJ2-2, with 7 positions matching TRBD1. The CDR3 length is 15 residues. The germline gives CDR1 MNHEY, CDR2 SMNVEV (reference sequence). The trim removed 7 bases at V and 2 bases at J, leaving 7 bases unmatched.

V usage is TRBV28 and J usage is TRBJ2-7; D remains unclear. Per germline, CDR1 MDHEN and CDR2 SYDVKM. Between the trimmed V and J ends, which lost 10 bases and 4 bases, there was a span of 23 bases. The CDR3 extends over 15 amino acids. The CDR3 is CAIQSPLRNLYEQYF. The CDR3 DNA is TGTGCCATCCAATCGCCACTGCGAAACCTTTACGAGCAGTACTTC.

This clone occurred a few times. The chain combines TRBV28 with TRBJ2-1; tentatively, D is TRBD1 (5 bases). Germline values: CDR1 MDHEN, CDR2 SYDVKM. V lost 2 bases, J lost 8 bases, and 13 bases lay in between. The CDR3 extends over 14 amino acids. CDR3 protein: CASSLKGRRDEQFF. DNA of the CDR3: TGTGCCAGCAGTTTAAAGGGGCGAAGGGATGAGCAGTTCTTC.

The chain recombines TRBV4-3 with TRBJ2-7; D remains unclear. Germline V gene data show CDR1 as LGHNA and CDR2 as YSLEER. V gave up 0 bases and J gave up 0 bases, with 6 bases separating them. The CDR3 length is 14 residues. The CDR3 region has the DNA TGCGCCAGCAGCCAAGACCCCAGCTCCTACGAGCAGTACTTC. Its protein product is CASSQDPSSYEQYF.

This clone was detected once. The CDR3 is CASSLAQWGGRAGGYTF. CDR3 sequence (DNA): TGTGCCAGCAGCTTAGCGCAATGGGGGGGCAGGGCCGGTGGCTACACCTTC. The chain couples TRBV7-9 to TRBJ1-2; D perhaps matches TRBD1 (6 bases). V lost 0 bases, J lost 7 bases, and 21 bases lay in between. The CDR3 has 17 residues. Germline CDR1 reads SEHNR; CDR2 reads FQNEAQ (reference sequence).

The rearrangement links TRBV9 to TRBJ1-4; D gene unclear. Trimming shortened V by 3 bases and J by 8 bases, and 11 bases separated the two germline ends. Germline-derived CDR1 and CDR2 are SGDLS and YYNGEE. The CDR3 totals 13 residues. The CDR3 spells CASSAGNGEKLFF. DNA of the CDR3: TGTGCCAGCAGCGCCGGAAACGGGGAAAAACTGTTTTTT.

A few counts support this clone. The chain couples TRBV14 to TRBJ1-2; D unclear. The CDR3 loop spans 13 amino acids. CDR1 and CDR2 from the germline V gene are SGHDN and FVKESK. Trimming cost V 3 bases and J 1 base, with 6 bases left between them. CDR3 sequence reads: CASSQSVNYGYTF. The CDR3 nucleotides read TGTGCCAGCAGCCAGAGCGTTAACTATGGCTACACCTTC.

This chain connects TRBV28 to TRBJ1-4; 7 nucleotides match TRBD1. The CDR3 is 15 residues long. Looked up from germline, CDR1 is MDHEN and CDR2 is SYDVKM. The ends lost 7 bases at V and 3 bases at J; junction bases unmatched: 8. The DNA of the CDR3 is TGTGCCAGCATCCCAGGGGGGCTGGCTAATGAAAAACTGTTTTTT. This gives the protein CASIPGGLANEKLFF.

This sequence joins TRBV5-4 and TRBJ1-6, with 9 bases matching TRBD1. Germline values: CDR1 SGHNT, CDR2 YYREEE (reference sequence). The V and J ends lost 3 bases and 3 bases, in that order; junction bases with no gene match: 7. The CDR3 is made up of 17 amino acids. CDR3 amino acids: CASSYLGQGLYNSPLHF. The CDR3 bases are TGTGCCAGCAGCTACTTGGGACAGGGCCTCTATAATTCACCCCTCCACTTT. The full variable domain, its missing parts supplied by reference TRBV5-4 and TRBJ1-6, is ETGVTQSPTHLIKTRGQQVTLRCSSQSGHNTVSWYQQALGQGPQFIFQYYREEENGRGNFPPRFSGLQFPNYSSELNVNALELDDSALYLCASSYLGQGLYNSPLHFGNGTRLTVT.

The V call is TRBV5-8, the J call TRBJ1-1; D ambiguous. The germline V and J ends were trimmed by 3 bases and 3 bases, with 3 bases remaining between them. This CDR3 is built from 11 residues. Germline CDR1 reads SGHTS; CDR2 reads YDEGEE. The CDR3 coding sequence is TGTGCCAGCAGCTCAGACACTGAAGCTTTCTTT. It is translated as CASSSDTEAFF.

This clone was seen only once. The rearrangement joins TRBV4-1 to TRBJ2-5, with 7 bases lining up with TRBD1. Germline lookup yields CDR1 MGHRA and CDR2 YSYEKL. Trimming cost V 2 bases and J 2 bases; bases outside gene matches: 17. The CDR3 is 19 amino acids. The CDR3 DNA sequence: TGCGCCAGCAGCCAAACCTACCGAAGACCGGGACAGAAACAAGAGACCCAGTACTTC. Protein: CASSQTYRRPGQKQETQYF.

This rearrangement joins TRBV7-9 to TRBJ2-7; the D is unclear. V dropped 7 bases and J dropped 1 base, with 5 bases sitting between them. Germline lookup yields CDR1 SEHNR and CDR2 FQNEAQ (reference sequence). The CDR3 spans 11 residues. CDR3 nucleotide sequence: TGTGCCAGCACCTCGTCCTACGAGCAGTACTTC. It specifies CASTSSYEQYF. The whole variable domain, filled in from reference TRBV7-9 and TRBJ2-7, reads DTGVSQNPRHKITKRGQNVTFRCDPISEHNRLYWYRQTLGQGPEFLTYFQNEAQLEKSRLLSDRFSAERPKGSFSTLEIQRTEQGDSAMYLCASTSSYEQYFGPGTRLTVT.

The chain employs TRBV7-9 and TRBJ2-3; no clear D. V was shortened by 1 base and J by 4 bases, with 12 bases between the two germline ends. This CDR3 spans 15 amino acids. Germline V lookup: CDR1 SEHNR, CDR2 FQNEAQ (reference sequence). CDR3: CASSLDPSWPDTQYF. In nucleotides, the CDR3 is TGTGCCAGCAGCTTAGACCCGTCGTGGCCAGATACGCAGTATTTT.

This chain connects TRBV6-5 to TRBJ1-3, with D unclear. Trimming took 5 bases from V and 2 from J, leaving 7 bases between them. Germline CDR1 reads MNHEY; CDR2 reads SVGAGI. The CDR3 has 13 residues. The CDR3 coding sequence is TGTGCCAGCAGTCCCGGTACTGGAAACACCATATATTTT. Translation gives CASSPGTGNTIYF.